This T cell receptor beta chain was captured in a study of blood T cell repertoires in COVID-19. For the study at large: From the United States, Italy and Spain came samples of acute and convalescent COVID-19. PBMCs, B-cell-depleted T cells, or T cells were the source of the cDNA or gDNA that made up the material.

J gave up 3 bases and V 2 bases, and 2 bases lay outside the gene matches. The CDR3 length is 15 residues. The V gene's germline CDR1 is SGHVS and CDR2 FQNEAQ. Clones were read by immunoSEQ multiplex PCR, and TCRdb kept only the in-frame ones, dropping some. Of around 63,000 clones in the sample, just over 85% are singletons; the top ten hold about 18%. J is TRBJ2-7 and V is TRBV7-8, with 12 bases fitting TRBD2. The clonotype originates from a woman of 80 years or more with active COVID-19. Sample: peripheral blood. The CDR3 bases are TGTGCCAGCAGCTTATTGACTAGCGGGGGCTACGAGCAGTACTTC. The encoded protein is CASSLLTSGGYEQYF. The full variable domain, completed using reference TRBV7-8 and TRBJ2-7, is GAGVSQSPRYKVAKRGQDVALRCDPISGHVSLFWYQQALGQGPEFLTYFQNEAQLDKSGLPSDRFFAERPEGSVSTLKIQRTQQEDSAVYLCASSLLTSGGYEQYFGPGTRLTVT.